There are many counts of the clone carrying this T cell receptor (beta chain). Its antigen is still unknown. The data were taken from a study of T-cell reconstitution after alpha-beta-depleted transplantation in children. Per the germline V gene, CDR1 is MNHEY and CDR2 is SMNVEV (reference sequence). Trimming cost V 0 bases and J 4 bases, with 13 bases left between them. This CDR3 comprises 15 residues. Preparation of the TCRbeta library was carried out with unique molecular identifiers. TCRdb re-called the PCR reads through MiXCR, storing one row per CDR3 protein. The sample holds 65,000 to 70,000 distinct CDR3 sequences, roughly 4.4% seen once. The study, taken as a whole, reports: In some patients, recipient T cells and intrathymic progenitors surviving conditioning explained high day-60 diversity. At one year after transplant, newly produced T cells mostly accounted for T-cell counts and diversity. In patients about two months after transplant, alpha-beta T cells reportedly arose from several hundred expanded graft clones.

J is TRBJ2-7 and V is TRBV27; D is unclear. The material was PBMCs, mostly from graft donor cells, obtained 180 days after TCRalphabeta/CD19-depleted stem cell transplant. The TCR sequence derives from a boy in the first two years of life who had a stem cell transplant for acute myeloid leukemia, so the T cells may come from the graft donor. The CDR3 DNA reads TGTGCCAGCAGTTTATCTCCGACTTTGGGGTACGAGCAGTACTTC. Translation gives CASSLSPTLGYEQYF.